This TCR beta chain was identified in a study of blood T cell repertoires in COVID-19. For the study at large: The United States, Italy and Spain provided the acute and convalescent COVID-19 samples. PBMCs, B-cell-depleted T cells, or T cells were the source of the cDNA or gDNA that made up the material.

CDR1 and CDR2 from the germline V gene are SGHNT and YYREEE (reference sequence). Trimming took 4 bases from V and 1 from J; bases not matched to a gene: 8. The CDR3 has 15 amino acids. How the authors handled the data: Estimation of nucleated cell counts was performed using reference gene primer amplification. Measured with immunoSEQ multiplex PCR; TCRdb has only the in-frame clones, and not every one. Clonal size and the V and J genes are those of that table, whereas D and trimming came from the DNA. This sample yields roughly 210,000 clones, of which 88% are seen a single time; under 2% belongs to the top ten. This clone was seen a single time.

The sample taken for sequencing was peripheral blood. The chain uses TRBV5-4 and TRBJ2-7; TRBD1 matches 7 bases. The TCR comes from a man between 65 and 79 years old with acute or convalescent COVID-19. CDR3 protein: CASSPDRVESYEQYF. The CDR3 nucleotides are TGTGCCAGCAGCCCCGACAGGGTTGAATCCTACGAGCAGTACTTC. Based on the CDR3 plus reference TRBV5-4 and TRBJ2-7, the full variable domain is ETGVTQSPTHLIKTRGQQVTLRCSSQSGHNTVSWYQQALGQGPQFIFQYYREEENGRGNFPPRFSGLQFPNYSSELNVNALELDDSALYLCASSPDRVESYEQYFGPGTRLTVT.